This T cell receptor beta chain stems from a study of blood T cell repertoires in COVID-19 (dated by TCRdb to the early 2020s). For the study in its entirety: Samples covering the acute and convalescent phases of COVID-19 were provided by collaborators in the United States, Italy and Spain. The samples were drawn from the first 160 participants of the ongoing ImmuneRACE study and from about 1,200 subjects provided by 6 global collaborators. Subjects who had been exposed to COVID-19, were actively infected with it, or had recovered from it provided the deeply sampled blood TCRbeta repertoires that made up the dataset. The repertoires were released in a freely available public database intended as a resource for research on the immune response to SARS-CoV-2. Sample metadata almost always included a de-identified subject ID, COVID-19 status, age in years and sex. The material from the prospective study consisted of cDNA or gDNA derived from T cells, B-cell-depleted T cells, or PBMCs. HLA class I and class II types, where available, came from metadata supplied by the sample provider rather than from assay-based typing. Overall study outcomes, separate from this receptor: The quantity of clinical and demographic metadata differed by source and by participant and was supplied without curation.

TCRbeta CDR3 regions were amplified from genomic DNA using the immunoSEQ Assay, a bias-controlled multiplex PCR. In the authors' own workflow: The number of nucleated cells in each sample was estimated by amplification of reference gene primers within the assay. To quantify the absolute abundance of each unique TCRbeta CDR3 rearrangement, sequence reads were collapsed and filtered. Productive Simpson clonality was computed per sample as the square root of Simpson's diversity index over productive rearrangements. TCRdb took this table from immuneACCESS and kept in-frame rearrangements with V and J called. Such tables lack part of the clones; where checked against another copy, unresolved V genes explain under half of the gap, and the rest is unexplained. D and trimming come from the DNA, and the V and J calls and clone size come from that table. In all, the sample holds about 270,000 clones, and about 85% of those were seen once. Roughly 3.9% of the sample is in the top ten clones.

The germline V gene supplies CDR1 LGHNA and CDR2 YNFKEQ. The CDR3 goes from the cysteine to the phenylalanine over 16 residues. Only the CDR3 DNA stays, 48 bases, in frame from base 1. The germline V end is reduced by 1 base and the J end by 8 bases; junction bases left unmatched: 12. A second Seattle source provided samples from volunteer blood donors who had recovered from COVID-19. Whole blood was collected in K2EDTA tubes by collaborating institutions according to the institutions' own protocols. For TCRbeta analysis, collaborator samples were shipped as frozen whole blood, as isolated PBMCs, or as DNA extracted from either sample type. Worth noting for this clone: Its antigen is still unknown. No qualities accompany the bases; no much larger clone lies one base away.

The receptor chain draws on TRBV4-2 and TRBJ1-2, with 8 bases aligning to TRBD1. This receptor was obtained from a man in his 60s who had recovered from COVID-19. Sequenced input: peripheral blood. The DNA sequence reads TGTGCCAGCAGCCAAGGGACAGGGCCTCTCCTGGGCGGCTACACCTTC. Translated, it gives CASSQGTGPLLGGYTF.